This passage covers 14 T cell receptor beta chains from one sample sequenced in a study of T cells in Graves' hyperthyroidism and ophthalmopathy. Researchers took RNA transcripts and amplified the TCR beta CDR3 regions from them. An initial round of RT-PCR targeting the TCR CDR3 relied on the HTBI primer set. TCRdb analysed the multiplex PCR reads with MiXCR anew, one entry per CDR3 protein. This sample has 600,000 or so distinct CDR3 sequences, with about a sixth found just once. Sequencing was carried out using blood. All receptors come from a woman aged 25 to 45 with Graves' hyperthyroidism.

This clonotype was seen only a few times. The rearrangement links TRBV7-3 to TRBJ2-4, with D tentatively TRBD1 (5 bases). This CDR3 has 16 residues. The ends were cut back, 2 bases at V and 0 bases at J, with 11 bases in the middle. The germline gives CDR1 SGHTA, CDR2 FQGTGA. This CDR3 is CASSLGADVAKNIQYF. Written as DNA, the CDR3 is TGTGCCAGCAGCTTAGGGGCAGATGTAGCCAAAAACATTCAGTACTTC.

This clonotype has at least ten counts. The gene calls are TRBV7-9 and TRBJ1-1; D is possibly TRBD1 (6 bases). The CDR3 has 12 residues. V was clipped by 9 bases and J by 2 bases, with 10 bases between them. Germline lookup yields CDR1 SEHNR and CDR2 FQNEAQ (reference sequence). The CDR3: CARPRGNTEAFF. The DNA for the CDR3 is TGTGCCAGACCCAGGGGAAACACTGAAGCTTTCTTT.

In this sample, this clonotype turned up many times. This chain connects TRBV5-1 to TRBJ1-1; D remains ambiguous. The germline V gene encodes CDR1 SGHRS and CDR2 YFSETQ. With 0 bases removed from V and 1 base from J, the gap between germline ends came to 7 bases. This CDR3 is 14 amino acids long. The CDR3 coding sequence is TGCGCCAGCAGCTTGGACTCACAGAACACTGAAGCTTTCTTT. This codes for CASSLDSQNTEAFF. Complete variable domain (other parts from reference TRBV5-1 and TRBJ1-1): KAGVTQTPRYLIKTRGQQVTLSCSPISGHRSVSWYQQTPGQGLQFLFEYFSETQRNKGNFPGRFSGRQFSNSRSEMNVSTLELGDSALYLCASSLDSQNTEAFFGQGTRLTVV.

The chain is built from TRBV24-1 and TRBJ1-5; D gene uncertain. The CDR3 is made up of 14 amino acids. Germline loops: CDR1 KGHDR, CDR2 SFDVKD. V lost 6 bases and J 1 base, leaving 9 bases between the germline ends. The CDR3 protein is CATSIRASNQPQHF. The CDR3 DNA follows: TGTGCCACCAGTATAAGGGCCAGCAATCAGCCCCAGCATTTT.

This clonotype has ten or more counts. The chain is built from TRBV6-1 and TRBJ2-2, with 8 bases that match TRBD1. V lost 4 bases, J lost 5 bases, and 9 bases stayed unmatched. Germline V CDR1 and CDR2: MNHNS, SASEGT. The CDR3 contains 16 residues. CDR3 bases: TGTGCCAGCAGTGCAGGGGGCGAGGGAGGAACCGGGGAGCTGTTTTTT. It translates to CASSAGGEGGTGELFF.

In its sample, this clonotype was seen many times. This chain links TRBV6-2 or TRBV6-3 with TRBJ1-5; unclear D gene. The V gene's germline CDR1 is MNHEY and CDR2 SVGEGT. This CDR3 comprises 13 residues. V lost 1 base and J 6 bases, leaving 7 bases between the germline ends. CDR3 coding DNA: TGTGCCAGCAGTTACTGGGTTCGTCAGCCCCAGCATTTT. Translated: CASSYWVRQPQHF.

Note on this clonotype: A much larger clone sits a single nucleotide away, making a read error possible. CDR3 nucleotide sequence: TGTGCCAGCAGCCAGGGGCGGGAGAGGGGGCAGTACTTC. It codes for CASSQGRERGQYF. This chain uses TRBV11-3 with TRBJ2-7, with a tentative D call TRBD2 (7 bases). The germline V and J ends were trimmed by 5 bases and 9 bases, with 17 bases remaining between them. There are 13 residues in the CDR3. Germline V gives CDR1 SGHNT, CDR2 YENEEA.

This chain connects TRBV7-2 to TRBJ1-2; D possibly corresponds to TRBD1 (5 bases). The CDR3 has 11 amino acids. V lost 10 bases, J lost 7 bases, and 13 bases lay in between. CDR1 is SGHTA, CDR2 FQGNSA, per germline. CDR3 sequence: CAISVGVGYTF. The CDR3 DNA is TGTGCCATCTCAGTGGGGGTTGGCTACACCTTC.

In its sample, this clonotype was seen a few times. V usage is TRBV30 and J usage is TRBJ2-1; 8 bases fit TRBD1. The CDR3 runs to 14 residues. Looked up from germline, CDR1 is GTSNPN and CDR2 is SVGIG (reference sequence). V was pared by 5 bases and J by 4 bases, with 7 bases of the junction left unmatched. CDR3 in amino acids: CAWSRTGLYNEQFF. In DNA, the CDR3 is TGTGCCTGGTCACGGACAGGGCTATACAATGAGCAGTTCTTC.

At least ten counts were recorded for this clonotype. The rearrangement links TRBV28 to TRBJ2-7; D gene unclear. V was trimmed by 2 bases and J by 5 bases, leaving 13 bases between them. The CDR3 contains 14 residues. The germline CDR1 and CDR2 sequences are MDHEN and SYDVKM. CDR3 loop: CASSLNLAIHEQYF. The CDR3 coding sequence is TGTGCCAGCAGTTTAAATTTAGCAATCCACGAGCAGTACTTC.

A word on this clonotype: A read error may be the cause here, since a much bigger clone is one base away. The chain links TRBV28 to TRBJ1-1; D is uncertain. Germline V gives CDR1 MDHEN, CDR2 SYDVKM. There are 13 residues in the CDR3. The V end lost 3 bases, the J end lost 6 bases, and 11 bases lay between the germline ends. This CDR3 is CASSFRGRPEAFF. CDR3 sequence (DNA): TGTGCCAGCAGTTTTCGGGGTAGGCCTGAAGCTTTCTTT.

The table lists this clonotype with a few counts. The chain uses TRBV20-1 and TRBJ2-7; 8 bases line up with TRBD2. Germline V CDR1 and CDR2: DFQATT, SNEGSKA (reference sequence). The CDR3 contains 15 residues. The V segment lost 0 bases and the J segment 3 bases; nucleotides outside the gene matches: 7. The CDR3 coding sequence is TGCAGTGCTAGAGATCCTAGCGGGTCCCTCTACGAGCAGTACTTC. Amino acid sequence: CSARDPSGSLYEQYF.

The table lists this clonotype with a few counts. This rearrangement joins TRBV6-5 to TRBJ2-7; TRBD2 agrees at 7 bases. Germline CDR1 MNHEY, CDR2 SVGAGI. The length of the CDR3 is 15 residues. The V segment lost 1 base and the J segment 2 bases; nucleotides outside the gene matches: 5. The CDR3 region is CASSYWASGTYEQYF. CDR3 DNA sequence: TGTGCCAGCAGTTACTGGGCTAGCGGAACCTACGAGCAGTACTTC.

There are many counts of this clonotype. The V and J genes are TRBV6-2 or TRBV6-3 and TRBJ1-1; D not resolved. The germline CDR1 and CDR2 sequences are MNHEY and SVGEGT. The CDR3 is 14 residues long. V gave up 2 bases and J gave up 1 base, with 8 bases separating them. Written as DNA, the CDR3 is TGTGCCAGCAGTTACGAAGGGAGGAACACTGAAGCTTTCTTT. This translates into CASSYEGRNTEAFF.